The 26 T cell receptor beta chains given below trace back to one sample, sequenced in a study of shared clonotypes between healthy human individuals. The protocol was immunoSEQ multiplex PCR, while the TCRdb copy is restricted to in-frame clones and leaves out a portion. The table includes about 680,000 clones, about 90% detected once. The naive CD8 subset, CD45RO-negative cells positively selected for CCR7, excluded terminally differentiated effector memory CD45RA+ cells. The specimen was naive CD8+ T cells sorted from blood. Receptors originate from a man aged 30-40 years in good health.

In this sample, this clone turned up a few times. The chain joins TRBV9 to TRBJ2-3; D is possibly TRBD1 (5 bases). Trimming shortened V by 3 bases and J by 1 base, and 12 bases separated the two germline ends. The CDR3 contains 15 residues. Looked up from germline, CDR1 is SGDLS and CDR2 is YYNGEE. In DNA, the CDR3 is TGTGCCAGCAGCGGCGCAGGCAGGGGCACAGATACGCAGTATTTT. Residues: CASSGAGRGTDTQYF.

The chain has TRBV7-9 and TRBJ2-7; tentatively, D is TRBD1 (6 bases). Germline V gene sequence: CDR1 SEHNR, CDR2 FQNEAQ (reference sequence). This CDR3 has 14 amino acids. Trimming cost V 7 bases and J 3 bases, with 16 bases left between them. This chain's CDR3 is CASNELQGFYEQYF. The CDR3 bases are TGTGCCAGCAACGAATTACAGGGTTTCTACGAGCAGTACTTC.

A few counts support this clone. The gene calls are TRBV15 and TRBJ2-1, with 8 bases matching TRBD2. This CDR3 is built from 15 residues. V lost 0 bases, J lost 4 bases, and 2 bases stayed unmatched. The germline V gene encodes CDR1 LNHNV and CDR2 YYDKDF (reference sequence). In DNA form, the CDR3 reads TGTGCCACCAGCAGAGAAGCGGGAGAATACAATGAGCAGTTCTTC. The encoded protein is CATSREAGEYNEQFF. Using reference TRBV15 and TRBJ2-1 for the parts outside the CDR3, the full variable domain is DAMVIQNPRYQVTQFGKPVTLSCSQTLNHNVMYWYQQKSSQAPKLLFHYYDKDFNNEADTPDNFQSRRPNTSFCFLDIRSPGLGDTAMYLCATSREAGEYNEQFFGPGTRLTVL.

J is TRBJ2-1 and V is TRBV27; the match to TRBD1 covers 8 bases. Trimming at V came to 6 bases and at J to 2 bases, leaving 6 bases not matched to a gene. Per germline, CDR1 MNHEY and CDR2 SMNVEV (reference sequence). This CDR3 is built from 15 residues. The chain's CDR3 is CASSPGQGPYNEQFF. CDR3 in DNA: TGTGCCAGCAGCCCTGGACAGGGCCCCTACAATGAGCAGTTCTTC.

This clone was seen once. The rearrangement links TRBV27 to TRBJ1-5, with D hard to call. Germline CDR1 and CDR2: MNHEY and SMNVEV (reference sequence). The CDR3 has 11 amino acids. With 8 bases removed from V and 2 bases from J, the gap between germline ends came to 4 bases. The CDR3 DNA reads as TGTGCCAGCGGTCGCAATCAGCCCCAGCATTTT. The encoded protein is CASGRNQPQHF.

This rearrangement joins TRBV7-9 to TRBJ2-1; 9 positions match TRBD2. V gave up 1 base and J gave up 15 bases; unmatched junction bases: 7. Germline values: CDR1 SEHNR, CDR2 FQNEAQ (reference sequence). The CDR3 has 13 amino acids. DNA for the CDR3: TGTGCCAGCAGCTTAGAAGCGGGAGGTGGGCGGTTCTTC. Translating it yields CASSLEAGGGRFF.

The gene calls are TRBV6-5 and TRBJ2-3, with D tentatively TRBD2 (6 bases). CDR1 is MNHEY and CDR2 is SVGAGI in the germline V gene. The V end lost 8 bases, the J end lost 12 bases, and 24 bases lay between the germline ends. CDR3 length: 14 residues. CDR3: CASSDGTGRRVQYF. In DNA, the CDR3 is TGTGCCAGCTCCGACGGGACTGGCAGGCGCGTCCAGTATTTT.

The CDR3 DNA sequence: TGTGCCAGCAGCGTAGCGCGGAGTGGAGAGCAGTTCTTC. Translated: CASSVARSGEQFF. This rearrangement joins TRBV9 to TRBJ2-1, with D hard to call. This CDR3 is 13 amino acids long. V lost 0 bases and J 10 bases, leaving 11 bases between the germline ends. The germline gives CDR1 SGDLS, CDR2 YYNGEE.

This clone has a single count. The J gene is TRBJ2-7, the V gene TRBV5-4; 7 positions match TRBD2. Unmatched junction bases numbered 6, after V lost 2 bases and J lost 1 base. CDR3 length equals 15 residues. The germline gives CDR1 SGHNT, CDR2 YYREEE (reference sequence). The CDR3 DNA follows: TGTGCCAGCAGCTTTGAACTAGCGACGTCCTACGAGCAGTACTTC. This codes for CASSFELATSYEQYF.

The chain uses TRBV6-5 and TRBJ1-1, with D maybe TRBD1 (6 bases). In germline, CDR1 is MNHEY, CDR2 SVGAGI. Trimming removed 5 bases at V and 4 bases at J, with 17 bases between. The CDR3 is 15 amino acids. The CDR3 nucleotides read TGTGCCAGCAGTCTAACTACAGGGTTTGGCACTGAAGCTTTCTTT. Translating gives CASSLTTGFGTEAFF.

CDR3 nucleotides: TGTGCCAGCAGTTCGACTAGCGGGAGATTCTTAGACGAGCAGTACTTC. Protein sequence: CASSSTSGRFLDEQYF. The rearrangement uses TRBV7-9 and TRBJ2-7; 12 bases fit TRBD2. There are 16 residues in the CDR3. Germline V CDR1 and CDR2: SEHNR, FQNEAQ (reference sequence). Losses at the gene ends were 6 bases for V and 5 bases for J; bases not matched to a gene: 11.

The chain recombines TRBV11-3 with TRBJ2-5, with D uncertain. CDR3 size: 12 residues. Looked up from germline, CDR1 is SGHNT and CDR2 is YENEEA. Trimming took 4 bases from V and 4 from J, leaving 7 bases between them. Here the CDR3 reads CASSSPGETQYF. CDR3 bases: TGTGCCAGCAGCTCCCCTGGAGAGACCCAGTACTTC.

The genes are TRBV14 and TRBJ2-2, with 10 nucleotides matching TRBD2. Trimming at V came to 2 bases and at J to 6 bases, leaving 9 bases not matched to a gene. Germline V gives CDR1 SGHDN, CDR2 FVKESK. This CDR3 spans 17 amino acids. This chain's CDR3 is CASSQFKLAGSPGELFF. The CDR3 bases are TGTGCCAGCAGCCAATTTAAACTAGCGGGAAGTCCCGGGGAGCTGTTTTTT.

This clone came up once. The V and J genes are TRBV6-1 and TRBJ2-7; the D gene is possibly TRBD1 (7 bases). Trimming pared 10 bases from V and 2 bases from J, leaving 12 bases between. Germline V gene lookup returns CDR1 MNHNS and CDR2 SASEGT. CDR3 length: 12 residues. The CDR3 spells CAMQGGTYEQYF. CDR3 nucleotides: TGTGCCATGCAGGGGGGTACCTACGAGCAGTACTTC.

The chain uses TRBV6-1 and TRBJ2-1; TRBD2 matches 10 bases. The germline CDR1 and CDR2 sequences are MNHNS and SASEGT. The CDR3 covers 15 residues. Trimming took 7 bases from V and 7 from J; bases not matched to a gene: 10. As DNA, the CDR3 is TGTGCCAGCAAAGAGCTAGCGGGAGAAGGGAATGAGCAGTTCTTC. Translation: CASKELAGEGNEQFF.

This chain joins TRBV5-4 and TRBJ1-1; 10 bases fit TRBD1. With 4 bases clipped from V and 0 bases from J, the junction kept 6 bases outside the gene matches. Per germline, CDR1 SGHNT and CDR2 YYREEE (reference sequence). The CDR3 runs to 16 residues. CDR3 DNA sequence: TGTGCCAGCAGCCCCGTTGACAGGGGGCTGAACACTGAAGCTTTCTTT. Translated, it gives CASSPVDRGLNTEAFF.

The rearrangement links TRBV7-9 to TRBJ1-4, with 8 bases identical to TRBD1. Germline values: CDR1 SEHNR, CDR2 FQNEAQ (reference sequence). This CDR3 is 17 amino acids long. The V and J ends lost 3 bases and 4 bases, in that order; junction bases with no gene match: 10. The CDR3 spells CASSFTPQGAINEKLFF. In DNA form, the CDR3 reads TGTGCCAGCAGCTTTACGCCCCAGGGGGCGATTAATGAAAAACTGTTTTTT.

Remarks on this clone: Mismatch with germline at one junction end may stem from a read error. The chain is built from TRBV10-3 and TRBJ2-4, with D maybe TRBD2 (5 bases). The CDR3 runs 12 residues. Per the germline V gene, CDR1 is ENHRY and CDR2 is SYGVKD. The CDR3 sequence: CAISESRQDLNF. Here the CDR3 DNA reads TGTGCCATCAGTGAGTCGCGGCAGGACTTAAACTTC.

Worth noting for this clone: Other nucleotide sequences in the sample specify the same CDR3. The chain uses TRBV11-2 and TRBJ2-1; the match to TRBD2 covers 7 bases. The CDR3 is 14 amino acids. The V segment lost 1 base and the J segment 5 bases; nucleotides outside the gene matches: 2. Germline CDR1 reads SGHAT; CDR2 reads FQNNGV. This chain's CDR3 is CASSLAGGNNEQFF. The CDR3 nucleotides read TGTGCCAGCAGCTTAGCGGGAGGAAACAATGAGCAGTTCTTC. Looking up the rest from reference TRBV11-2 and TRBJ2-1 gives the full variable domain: EAGVAQSPRYKIIEKRQSVAFWCNPISGHATLYWYQQILGQGPKLLIQFQNNGVVDDSQLPKDRFSAERLKGVDSTLKIQPAKLEDSAVYLCASSLAGGNNEQFFGPGTRLTVL.

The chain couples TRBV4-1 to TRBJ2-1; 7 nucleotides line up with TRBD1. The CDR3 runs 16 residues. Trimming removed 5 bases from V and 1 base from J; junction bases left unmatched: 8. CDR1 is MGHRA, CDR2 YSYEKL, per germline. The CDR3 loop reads CASSAPKTGSYNEQFF. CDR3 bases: TGCGCCAGCAGCGCCCCTAAGACAGGGTCCTACAATGAGCAGTTCTTC.

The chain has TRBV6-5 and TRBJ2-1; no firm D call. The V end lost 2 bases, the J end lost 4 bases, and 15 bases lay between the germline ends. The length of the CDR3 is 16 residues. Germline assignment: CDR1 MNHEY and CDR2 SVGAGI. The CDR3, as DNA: TGTGCCAGCAGTTACGTATCGTCGGATTATTACAATGAGCAGTTCTTC. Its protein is CASSYVSSDYYNEQFF.

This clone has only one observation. CDR3 bases: TGTGCCAGCAGCTTAGAGCCTCTAGCCACAGATACGCAGTATTTT. This sequence encodes CASSLEPLATDTQYF. The chain employs TRBV7-8 and TRBJ2-3, with a weak D call TRBD2 (5 bases). The V gene lost 1 base and the J gene lost 2 bases, with 10 bases spanning the gap. The CDR3 length is 15 residues. Germline CDR1 and CDR2: SGHVS and FQNEAQ.

The chain's CDR3 is CASSVSGRTYEQYF. The CDR3 bases are TGTGCCAGCAGTGTTAGCGGGAGGACTTACGAGCAGTACTTC. This chain links TRBV6-5 with TRBJ2-7, with 10 bases that match TRBD2. Germline assignment: CDR1 MNHEY and CDR2 SVGAGI. V lost 5 bases, J lost 4 bases, and 5 bases stayed unmatched. CDR3 length: 14 amino acids.

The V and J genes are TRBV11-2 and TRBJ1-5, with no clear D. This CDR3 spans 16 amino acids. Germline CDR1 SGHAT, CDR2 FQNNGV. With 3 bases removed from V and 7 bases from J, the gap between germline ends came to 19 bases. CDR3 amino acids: CASSFSALASSQPQHF. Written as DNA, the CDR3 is TGTGCCAGCAGCTTTTCAGCCCTTGCGAGTTCCCAGCCCCAGCATTTT.

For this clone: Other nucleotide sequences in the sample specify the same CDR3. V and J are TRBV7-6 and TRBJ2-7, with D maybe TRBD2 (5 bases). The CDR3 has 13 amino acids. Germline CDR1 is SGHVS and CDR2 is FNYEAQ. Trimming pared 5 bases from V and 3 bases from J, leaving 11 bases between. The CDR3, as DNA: TGTGCCAGCAGCCTACACCGGGACTACGAGCAGTACTTC. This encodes CASSLHRDYEQYF. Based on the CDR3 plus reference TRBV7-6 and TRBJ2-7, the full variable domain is GAGVSQSPRYKVTKRGQDVALRCDPISGHVSLYWYRQALGQGPEFLTYFNYEAQQDKSGLPNDRFSAERPEGSISTLTIQRTEQRDSAMYRCASSLHRDYEQYFGPGTRLTVT.

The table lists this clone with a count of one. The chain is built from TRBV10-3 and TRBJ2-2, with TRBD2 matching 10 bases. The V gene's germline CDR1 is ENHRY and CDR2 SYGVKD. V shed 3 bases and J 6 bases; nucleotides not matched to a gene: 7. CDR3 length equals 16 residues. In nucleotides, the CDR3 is TGTGCCATCAGTGAACCCGGGACTAGCGTCGCCGGGGAGCTGTTTTTT. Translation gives CAISEPGTSVAGELFF.